The clone carrying this TCR beta chain was counted at least ten times. The antigen remains undetermined. A junction boundary mismatches the germline segment, possibly from a read error. Sequenced by immunoSEQ multiplex PCR; TCRdb stores in-frame clones only, minus some. The repertoire consists of 25,000 to 30,000 clones, none detected only once. The source of the sample is a study of T cells after posttransplantation cyclophosphamide. Overall study results and limits: Skin or GI-infiltrating T cells shared few TRB sequences with blood.

Germline V gene sequence: CDR1 SGDLS, CDR2 YYNGEE. This CDR3 spans 17 amino acids. The receptor was derived from a man in his fifties or sixties in good health, CMV-negative, and a related stem cell transplant donor. This sequence joins TRBV9 and TRBJ2-5; D perhaps matches TRBD2 (5 bases). Input material: PBMCs. The CDR3 here is CASTVGSSRQYQETQYF. The DNA for the CDR3 is TGTGCCAGCACCGTAGGGAGCTCGCGTCAGTACCAAGAGACCCAGTACTTC.